This TCR beta chain was retrieved from a study of blood T cell repertoires in COVID-19. Overall study context: Sites across the United States, Italy and Spain contributed samples from acute and convalescent COVID-19.

Sequencing used immunoSEQ multiplex PCR; TCRdb keeps in-frame clones, though not all of them. The table lists around 190,000 clones, approximately 85% of them singletons. This CDR3 comprises 14 residues. The V gene end was trimmed by 4 bases and the J gene end by 10 bases; junction bases not matched to a gene: 7. Germline loops: CDR1 KGHSH, CDR2 LQKENI. The chain combines TRBV18 with TRBJ2-1, with 10 bases aligning to TRBD2. The clonotype comes from a woman older than 75 with acute or convalescent COVID-19. What was sequenced was peripheral blood. The CDR3: CASSRTSGIEEQFF. DNA of the CDR3: TGTGCCAGCTCACGGACTAGCGGTATCGAGGAGCAGTTCTTC.